This TCR beta chain was sequenced during a study of early T cells in non-severe SARS-CoV-2 infection. This clonotype was counted a few times. The CDR3 runs 14 residues. V was pared by 3 bases and J by 5 bases, with 16 bases between. Germline V gene sequence: CDR1 DFQATT, CDR2 SNEGSKA (reference sequence). From the 5' RACE reads, TCRdb called clonotypes with MiXCR, one entry per CDR3 protein. Here the sample spans approximately 50,000 distinct CDR3 sequences, roughly an eighth being singletons. The sequencing sample was made of whole blood. The clonotype originates from an adult who was a healthcare worker with PCR-confirmed SARS-CoV-2 infection or an uninfected control (not recorded which). J is TRBJ1-1 and V is TRBV20-1; D gene uncertain. CDR3 sequence: CSASPTRWETEAFF. The CDR3 bases are TGCAGTGCTAGCCCGACACGATGGGAGACTGAAGCTTTCTTT.